These T cell receptor beta chains were read from a single sample in a study of Graves' ophthalmopathy and Graves' hyperthyroidism. TCRdb processed the multiplex PCR reads anew with MiXCR; each CDR3 protein has one entry. This table holds over a million distinct CDR3 sequences, about two fifths found once. Sequencing was carried out using peripheral blood or thyroid tissue (not recorded which). These TCRs come from an adult man with Graves' hyperthyroidism. Each CDR3 is given with its conserved first and last residue. A D gene is named only where the DNA matches it firmly. A clone size is listed for some rows: how often the clone was seen (once, few, many), or a class if it is expanded.

d_gene,abundance,j_gene,v_gene,CDR3nt,CDR3aa
.,many,TRBJ1-5,TRBV19,TGTGCCAGTAGTACGAGACAGACCTTCGACAATCAGCCCCAGCATTTT,CASSTRQTFDNQPQHF
TRBD1,many,TRBJ2-7,TRBV5-8,TGTGCCAGCAGCTTACAGGGGGCTTTATCCTACGAGCAGTACTTC,CASSLQGALSYEQYF
.,many,TRBJ2-6,TRBV7-2,TGTGCCAGCAGCTTATGGGCGCAGGGAACAGGGGCCAACGTCCTGACTTTC,CASSLWAQGTGANVLTF
.,few,TRBJ2-7,TRBV10-3,TGTGCCATCAGGAGGTCCACCGGGTCCTACGAGCAGTACTTC,CAIRRSTGSYEQYF
TRBD2,few,TRBJ2-5,TRBV2,TGTGCCAGCAGTGGATCCGGGACTAGCGGGAGTGGAGAGACCCAGTACTTC,CASSGSGTSGSGETQYF
.,many,TRBJ1-5,TRBV24-1,TGTGCCACCAGTGATTTAATCCAAGTCGGTCAGCCCCAGCATTTT,CATSDLIQVGQPQHF
.,few,TRBJ2-2,TRBV30,TGTGCCATATGGACGGGGGAGCTGTTTTTT,CAIWTGELFF
TRBD1,many,TRBJ1-5,TRBV15,TGTGCCACCAGCAGAGATAGAACAGGGGGCGGTCAGCCCCAGCATTTT,CATSRDRTGGGQPQHF
TRBD2,few,TRBJ2-2,TRBV7-6,TGTGCCAGCAGCTTACCCGGGACTAGCGGGAGGGAGAACACCGGGGAGCTGTTTTTT,CASSLPGTSGRENTGELFF
TRBD1,once,TRBJ1-5,TRBV9,TGTGCCAGCAGCGCCGGGGACAGGGGGCATTTT,CASSAGDRGHF
TRBD1,few,TRBJ2-2,TRBV10-3,TGTGCCATCAGTGACTCCTTGTGGGGACAGGGGGCACCGAACACCGGGGAGCTGTTTTTT,CAISDSLWGQGAPNTGELFF
TRBD1,many,TRBJ2-7,TRBV10-3,TGTGCCATCAGTGACGACAGGGACCTGGCCGAGCAGTACTTC,CAISDDRDLAEQYF
TRBD1,.,TRBJ1-5,TRBV25-1,TGTGCCAGCAGTTCTTCAGTGGGACAGGGGGCTGGTCAGCCCCAGCATTTT,CASSSSVGQGAGQPQHF
.,many,TRBJ2-7,TRBV29-1,TGCAGCGTGGGACCGACCACGAGCTCCTACGAGCAGTACTTC,CSVGPTTSSYEQYF
.,many,TRBJ1-2,TRBV7-2,TGTGCCAGCAGACAACTTACAGGGTTAAACTATGGCTACACCTTC,CASRQLTGLNYGYTF
.,few,TRBJ1-1,TRBV20-1,TGCAGTGCCACCCGGGGGGACAAGATGAACACTGAAGCTTTCTTT,CSATRGDKMNTEAFF
.,.,TRBJ2-6,TRBV4-2,TGTGCCAGCAGCCCAGACCCAAGGGGCGGAGGGGTCGGGGCCAACGTCCTGACTTTC,CASSPDPRGGGVGANVLTF
TRBD1,many,TRBJ1-5,TRBV29-1,TGCAGCGTTGCGGGACAGGAAAATCAGCCCCAGCATTTT,CSVAGQENQPQHF
.,many,TRBJ1-4,TRBV14,TGTGCCAGCAGCCAGTACAAGGAAAAACTGTTTTTT,CASSQYKEKLFF
TRBD1,.,TRBJ2-7,TRBV5-8,TGTGCCAGCAGCTTGGGAGACGGGACAGGGTTAAACTCCTACGAGCAGTACTTC,CASSLGDGTGLNSYEQYF
TRBD1,many,TRBJ1-6,TRBV12-3/TRBV12-4,TGTGCCAGCAGTCGACCGGGACAGGTGAATTCACCCCTCCACTTT,CASSRPGQVNSPLHF
.,many,TRBJ1-2,TRBV5-8,TGTGCCACCGGGGACCAGGGGTATGGCTACACCTTC,CATGDQGYGYTF
.,.,TRBJ2-2,TRBV6-6,TGTGCCAGCAGTTACTCTTGGAAGAACACCGGGGAGCTGTTTTTT,CASSYSWKNTGELFF
TRBD1,many,TRBJ2-2,TRBV19,TGTGCCAGTAATATTCGCGCGGACAGGGGCACCGGGGAGCTGTTTTTT,CASNIRADRGTGELFF
.,.,TRBJ2-1,TRBV7-2,TGTGCCAGCAGCTTAGGCGAGTACGCTGAGCAGTTCTTC,CASSLGEYAEQFF
TRBD1,many,TRBJ2-7,TRBV7-6,TGTGCCAGCAGCGACGAAGGACAGGGAGCCTACGAGCAGTACTTC,CASSDEGQGAYEQYF
.,few,TRBJ1-2,TRBV13,TGTGCCAGCAGTTTTTATTTCGCCGGGACTCTCACCTTC,CASSFYFAGTLTF
.,many,TRBJ1-1,TRBV10-3,TGTGCCATCGGGGCTGAGGTGAACACTGAAGCTTTCTTT,CAIGAEVNTEAFF
TRBD1,.,TRBJ2-7,TRBV5-6,TGTGCCAGCAGCCACAGGACAGGTCTCGCCGACGAGCAGTACTTC,CASSHRTGLADEQYF
.,.,TRBJ1-3,TRBV7-6,TGTGCCAGCAGCTGTAATCTAAACACCATATATTTT,CASSCNLNTIYF
.,many,TRBJ1-4,TRBV10-2,TGCGCCAGCAGCATAAAGGGGGAAAAACTGTTTTTT,CASSIKGEKLFF
TRBD2,.,TRBJ2-6,TRBV19,TGTGCCAGTACTCAAAACCAGGCGGGGGCTGGGGCCAACGTCCTGACTTTC,CASTQNQAGAGANVLTF
.,many,TRBJ2-5,TRBV7-2,TGTGCCAGCAGCTTAGGGGACCGATCCGGAGAGACCCAGTACTTC,CASSLGDRSGETQYF
.,few,TRBJ2-7,TRBV4-2,TGTGCCAGCAGCCAAGAACCAGGGAGAACCTACGAGCAGTACTTC,CASSQEPGRTYEQYF
.,few,TRBJ1-2,TRBV19,TGTGCCAGTAGTACACTCTTCTCCGACAGCTATGGCTACACCTTC,CASSTLFSDSYGYTF
.,many,TRBJ1-1,TRBV12-3/TRBV12-4,TGTGCCAGCAGCAGGGTTATGAACACTGAAGCTTTCTTT,CASSRVMNTEAFF
TRBD1,many,TRBJ1-2,TRBV19,TGTGCCACAGAGGGTGACAGGGAGACGTCCTATGGCTACACCTTC,CATEGDRETSYGYTF
.,many,TRBJ1-6,TRBV7-2,TGTGCCAGCAGCTTAGATCCAGGGGCGGTTTCACCCCTCCACTTT,CASSLDPGAVSPLHF
.,.,TRBJ1-5,TRBV11-2,TGTGCCAGCAGCCGCGGACAGTATAACGTTCAGCCCCAGCATTTT,CASSRGQYNVQPQHF
.,.,TRBJ2-7,TRBV6-5,TGTGCCAGCAGGAGATATGGTGGTCACGGGGCCTACGAGCAGTACTTC,CASRRYGGHGAYEQYF
.,.,TRBJ1-2,TRBV5-1,TGCGCCAGCAGCACGGGACACCTTGAGAACTATGGCTACACCTTC,CASSTGHLENYGYTF
.,few,TRBJ1-2,TRBV12-3/TRBV12-4,TGTGCCAGCAGCCTGCCCCCCGGGATGGGATATGGCTACACCTTC,CASSLPPGMGYGYTF
TRBD1,many,TRBJ1-2,TRBV19,TGTGCCAGTAGGACGACAGGGGGCTATGGCTACACCTTC,CASRTTGGYGYTF
.,few,TRBJ2-2,TRBV29-1,TGCAGCGTTGAAGGCCGGATGAACACCGGGGAGCTGTCTTGG,CSVEGRMNTGELSW
.,many,TRBJ1-1,TRBV19,TGTGCCAGTAGCAACACAGGGTGGACTGAAGCTTTCTTT,CASSNTGWTEAFF
.,.,TRBJ2-7,TRBV25-1,TGTGCCAGCAGTTTCGACAGGGAGGATCTAACCTACGAGCAGTACTTC,CASSFDREDLTYEQYF
TRBD2,.,TRBJ2-7,TRBV20-1,TGCAGCCCAAGAAACCCGGGGGGGCACTACGAGCAGTACTTC,CSPRNPGGHYEQYF
.,many,TRBJ1-1,TRBV7-3,TGTGCCAGCAGCCCCAGTGGCCAGAGAGGTACTGAAGCTTTCTTT,CASSPSGQRGTEAFF
.,.,TRBJ1-5,TRBV2,TGTGCCAGCAGTGAAATGAGCTGGCAGCCCCAGCATTTT,CASSEMSWQPQHF
TRBD2,many,TRBJ2-7,TRBV29-1,TGCAGCGTCCGACTAGCAAGGGAGCAGTACTTC,CSVRLAREQYF
.,many,TRBJ1-1,TRBV5-8,TGTGCCAGCAGCTTGGCCGGCGTTGCGCAGACAGAAGCTTTCTTT,CASSLAGVAQTEAFF
TRBD1,.,TRBJ1-2,TRBV29-1,TGCAGCAGAGATCGGGGGACAGTGGGGCCTGGCTACACCTTC,CSRDRGTVGPGYTF